Listed below are T cell receptor beta chains from one sample, sequenced in a study of regulatory T cells in long-lasting Graves disease. TCRdb reprocessed the multiplex PCR reads via MiXCR and lists one record per CDR3 protein. The repertoire holds around 460,000 distinct CDR3 sequences, with roughly 23% as singletons. Sequencing was performed on peripheral blood mononuclear cells (PBMCs), taken when the disease was refractory, from a patient treated with antithyroid drugs. The origin of the receptors is a female donor with Graves disease. Each CDR3 is given without its conserved first and last residue.

v_call,j_call,cdr3_aa
TRBV4-3,TRBJ1-1,ASSQDQEAGRHTEAF
TRBV28,TRBJ1-6,ASSLSTGWDNSPLH
TRBV7-9,TRBJ2-5,ASSLIRTSGSMIQY
TRBV6-5,TRBJ1-6,ASSYPNRGSPLH
TRBV6-1,TRBJ1-2,ASSRPGQGAPGYGYT
TRBV7-2,TRBJ1-2,ASSLSQGTGYGYT
TRBV2,TRBJ1-5,ASRLVEGNQPQH
TRBV2,TRBJ2-7,ASSYVGGISYEQY
TRBV7-2,TRBJ1-6,ASRPILGSPLH
TRBV7-9,TRBJ1-4,ASRSIGQKNEKLF
TRBV5-5,TRBJ1-5,ASSLVTFGNQPQH
TRBV6-1,TRBJ1-1,ASSERDRSDAEAF
TRBV6-2/TRBV6-3,TRBJ1-1,ASSLGRTYDTEAF
TRBV10-3,TRBJ2-7,AITPRGGSYEQY
TRBV12-3/TRBV12-4,TRBJ2-7,ASSGGPDPYEQY
TRBV30,TRBJ2-5,AWSVGGGQETQY
TRBV14,TRBJ2-7,ASSLGGGVEQY
TRBV12-3/TRBV12-4,TRBJ2-1,ASSSYLAGDYNEQF
TRBV20-1,TRBJ2-7,SASWDPSPYEQY
TRBV2,TRBJ2-4,ASSTGSFQY
TRBV28,TRBJ1-2,ASSIRHSYGYT
TRBV19,TRBJ1-2,ATNPGTGSINYGYT
TRBV10-3,TRBJ1-4,ATGGTDNEKLF
TRBV6-1,TRBJ2-3,ASTYGQGGTDTQY
TRBV29-1,TRBJ2-5,SVTQGKETQY
TRBV12-3/TRBV12-4,TRBJ1-5,ASSFGLMGNQPQH
TRBV6-5,TRBJ1-5,ASSSDRYSNQPQH
TRBV20-1,TRBJ1-1,SATRSLGNTEAF